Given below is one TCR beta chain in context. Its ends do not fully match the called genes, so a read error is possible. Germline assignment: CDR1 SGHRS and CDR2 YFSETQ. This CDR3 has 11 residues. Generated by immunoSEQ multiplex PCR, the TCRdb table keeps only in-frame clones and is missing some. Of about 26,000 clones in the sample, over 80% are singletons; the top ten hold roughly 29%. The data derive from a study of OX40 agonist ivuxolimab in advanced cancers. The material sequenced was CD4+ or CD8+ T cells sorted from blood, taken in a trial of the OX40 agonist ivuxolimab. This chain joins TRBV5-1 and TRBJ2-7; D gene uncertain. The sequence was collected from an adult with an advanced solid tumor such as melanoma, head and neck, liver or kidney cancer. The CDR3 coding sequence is TGCGCCAGCAGCTTGGGAGCTATCAGGCACTTC. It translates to CASSLGAIRHF.